Listed below are T cell receptor beta chains from one sample, sequenced in a study of cytomegalovirus exposure and HLA in healthy donors. Profiled with immunoSEQ multiplex PCR; TCRdb holds only in-frame clones, not every one. The table lists about 81,000 clones, around four fifths of them singletons. The sequencing input was PBMCs. These receptors came from a man aged 45-60 years in good health and CMV-seropositive. Each CDR3 is given with its conserved first and last residue. A clone size is listed for some rows: how often the clone was seen (once, few, many), or a class if it is expanded.

clone_size: NA
v_call: TRBV6-5
j_call: TRBJ1-1
cdr3_aa: CASSLTGGTEAFF

clone_size: NA
v_call: TRBV18
j_call: TRBJ1-5
cdr3_aa: CASSRQGGNNNQPQHF

clone_size: once
v_call: TRBV25-1
j_call: TRBJ2-7
cdr3_aa: CASTTSPGLGALYEQYF

clone_size: once
v_call: TRBV10-3
j_call: TRBJ1-3
cdr3_aa: CAISSPGATGTSHGSGNTIYF

clone_size: NA
v_call: TRBV19
j_call: TRBJ2-1
cdr3_aa: CASSIELTGEQFF

clone_size: NA
v_call: TRBV10-1
j_call: TRBJ2-7
cdr3_aa: CASSESTGLAGYEQYF

clone_size: once
v_call: TRBV2
j_call: TRBJ2-7
cdr3_aa: CASSFGSGGQYF

clone_size: NA
v_call: TRBV6-1
j_call: TRBJ2-7
cdr3_aa: CASSGPGQDSSYEQYF

clone_size: NA
v_call: TRBV18
j_call: TRBJ2-2
cdr3_aa: CASSPQGQANTGELFF

clone_size: NA
v_call: TRBV6-1
j_call: TRBJ2-5
cdr3_aa: CASSEALDLQETQYF

clone_size: NA
v_call: TRBV5-1
j_call: TRBJ2-1
cdr3_aa: CASSSGLAGDINEQFF

clone_size: NA
v_call: TRBV25-1
j_call: TRBJ2-1
cdr3_aa: CASSEPRQYNEQFF

clone_size: NA
v_call: TRBV7-6
j_call: TRBJ2-7
cdr3_aa: CASSLVPLSPGEQYF

clone_size: NA
v_call: TRBV6-1
j_call: TRBJ1-5
cdr3_aa: CASEQGSGNQPQHF

clone_size: NA
v_call: TRBV29-1
j_call: TRBJ1-1
cdr3_aa: CSGGELMNTEAFF

clone_size: NA
v_call: TRBV10-3
j_call: TRBJ1-5
cdr3_aa: CAISAGTGEVQPQHF

clone_size: NA
v_call: TRBV4-3
j_call: TRBJ2-6
cdr3_aa: CASSQDGVAGISGANGLTF

clone_size: NA
v_call: TRBV9
j_call: TRBJ2-3
cdr3_aa: CASRQTGTDTQYF

clone_size: once
v_call: TRBV7-9
j_call: TRBJ2-7
cdr3_aa: CASSLKAADSYEQYF

clone_size: once
v_call: TRBV28
j_call: TRBJ2-3
cdr3_aa: CASSLELEYRGATDTQYF

clone_size: NA
v_call: TRBV7-2
j_call: TRBJ2-5
cdr3_aa: CASSLFVGQETQYF

clone_size: once
v_call: TRBV19
j_call: TRBJ1-5
cdr3_aa: CASSIPLYSNQPQHF

clone_size: medium-sized
v_call: TRBV7-2
j_call: TRBJ2-7
cdr3_aa: CASSSPADIHPYEQYF

clone_size: NA
v_call: TRBV11-3
j_call: TRBJ2-6
cdr3_aa: CASSPTASGANVLTF

clone_size: few
v_call: TRBV7-7
j_call: TRBJ2-5
cdr3_aa: CASSSAAAGEETQYF

clone_size: NA
v_call: TRBV7-2
j_call: TRBJ2-7
cdr3_aa: CASSLATGYEQYF

clone_size: NA
v_call: TRBV30
j_call: TRBJ1-5
cdr3_aa: CAWSVGSADQHF

clone_size: NA
v_call: TRBV7-3
j_call: TRBJ2-1
cdr3_aa: CASSKSGTSANEQFF

clone_size: NA
v_call: TRBV10-3
j_call: TRBJ1-1
cdr3_aa: CAISEFAGGEGTEAFF

clone_size: few
v_call: TRBV30
j_call: TRBJ2-5
cdr3_aa: CAFGDNGRTQYF

clone_size: NA
v_call: TRBV4-1
j_call: TRBJ2-7
cdr3_aa: CASSRGTSGSYEQYF

clone_size: once
v_call: TRBV9
j_call: TRBJ1-1
cdr3_aa: CASSVRPGRGKTEAFF

clone_size: few
v_call: TRBV5-1
j_call: TRBJ2-7
cdr3_aa: CASNTGTNLGYEQYF

clone_size: NA
v_call: TRBV9
j_call: TRBJ2-4
cdr3_aa: CASSGRSSGSVGNIQYF

clone_size: NA
v_call: TRBV6-6
j_call: TRBJ2-3
cdr3_aa: CASSQGGTDTQYF

clone_size: NA
v_call: TRBV29-1
j_call: TRBJ2-1
cdr3_aa: CSVIPGTQQFF

clone_size: NA
v_call: TRBV4-1
j_call: TRBJ1-2
cdr3_aa: CASSQDGHPNYGYTF

clone_size: NA
v_call: TRBV2
j_call: TRBJ2-7
cdr3_aa: CASSRGPGGMDEQYF

clone_size: NA
v_call: TRBV30
j_call: TRBJ2-5
cdr3_aa: CAWSRLAEETQYF

clone_size: NA
v_call: TRBV2
j_call: TRBJ1-5
cdr3_aa: CASSEVEGNQPQHF

clone_size: NA
v_call: TRBV11-3
j_call: TRBJ2-7
cdr3_aa: CASSPRGAGTLYEQYF

clone_size: NA
v_call: TRBV19
j_call: TRBJ1-1
cdr3_aa: CASSMSGQATEAFF

clone_size: once
v_call: TRBV9
j_call: TRBJ2-6
cdr3_aa: CASSVSNFPSGANVLTF

clone_size: NA
v_call: TRBV15
j_call: TRBJ2-7
cdr3_aa: CATSRLLGLAESYEQYF

clone_size: NA
v_call: TRBV10-3
j_call: TRBJ2-7
cdr3_aa: CAISGQPYEQYF

clone_size: NA
v_call: TRBV21-1
j_call: TRBJ1-1
cdr3_aa: CASKHSRVGVDTEAFF

clone_size: NA
v_call: TRBV29-1
j_call: TRBJ2-5
cdr3_aa: CSVATSAQETQYF

clone_size: NA
v_call: TRBV25-1
j_call: TRBJ1-2
cdr3_aa: CASSTGGGGYTF

clone_size: NA
v_call: TRBV5-5
j_call: TRBJ2-5
cdr3_aa: CASSLRQGQETQYF

clone_size: NA
v_call: TRBV6-6
j_call: TRBJ2-7
cdr3_aa: CASRASGPYEQYF

clone_size: once
v_call: TRBV10-1
j_call: TRBJ2-1
cdr3_aa: CASSWLREGPYNEQFF

clone_size: NA
v_call: TRBV2
j_call: TRBJ1-5
cdr3_aa: CASSERGAFYSNQPQHF

clone_size: NA
v_call: TRBV27
j_call: TRBJ1-2
cdr3_aa: CASSIDRVAGYTF

clone_size: NA
v_call: TRBV4-1
j_call: TRBJ2-4
cdr3_aa: CASSQDSGQGWIQYF

clone_size: once
v_call: TRBV7-3
j_call: TRBJ2-1
cdr3_aa: CASSYNPAGSGNEQFF

clone_size: NA
v_call: TRBV6-5
j_call: TRBJ1-5
cdr3_aa: CASSRQGALNQPQHF

clone_size: few
v_call: TRBV4-1
j_call: TRBJ1-5
cdr3_aa: CASSQEGRGQPQHF